The rows below give T cell receptor beta chains drawn from one sample of a study of T cell responses to AZD1222 COVID-19 vaccine. The table came from immunoSEQ multiplex PCR; TCRdb's copy has only in-frame clones and leaves some out. The sample yields under 35,000 clones, roughly 90% seen once. Sequencing used peripheral blood, obtained 28 days after the second AZD1222 dose. The receptors were sampled from an adult who received the AZD1222 COVID-19 vaccine. CDR3s include the opening cysteine and the closing phenylalanine or tryptophan. The D gene is left open where the match is weak.

>TRBJ2-2|TRBV7-3|NA
CASSLMAAVNTGELFF
TGTGCCAGCAGCTTAATGGCGGCTGTGAACACCGGGGAGCTGTTTTTT
>TRBJ1-1|TRBV19|NA
CASSIDRGSTEAFF
TGTGCCAGTAGTATAGATAGGGGGAGCACTGAAGCTTTCTTT
>TRBJ2-5|TRBV7-9|NA
CASSPQGGPPYQETQYF
TGTGCCAGCAGCCCACAGGGCGGACCACCGTACCAAGAGACCCAGTACTTC
>TRBJ1-3|TRBV18|NA
CASSPGAGNTIYF
TGTGCCAGCTCACCAGGGGCTGGAAACACCATATATTTT
>TRBJ1-5|TRBV6-5|TRBD1
CASSYTGDRQPQHF
TGTGCCAGCAGTTATACAGGGGATCGCCAGCCCCAGCATTTT
>TRBJ2-3|TRBV4-3|NA
CASSQDKGTEQYF
TGCGCCAGCAGCCAAGATAAAGGGACGGAGCAGTATTTT
>TRBJ1-6|TRBV7-2|TRBD1
CASSLGQGANSPLHF
TGTGCCAGCAGCTTGGGTCAGGGGGCGAATTCACCCCTCCACTTT
>TRBJ2-7|TRBV5-1|NA
CASSLGQGSSYEQYF
TGCGCCAGCAGCTTGGGGCAGGGGAGTTCCTACGAGCAGTACTTC
>TRBJ1-1|TRBV5-1|TRBD1
CASSWGQGNTEAFF
TGCGCCAGCAGCTGGGGACAGGGGAACACTGAAGCTTTCTTT
>TRBJ2-1|TRBV7-3|NA
CASSSSRGGGNYNEQFF
TGTGCCAGCAGCTCCTCCCGTGGGGGGGGCAACTACAATGAGCAGTTCTTC
>TRBJ1-2|TRBV5-4|NA
CASSLEYHGYGYTF
TGTGCCAGCAGCTTGGAATACCACGGCTATGGCTACACCTTC